A single sample gave rise to the 21 T cell receptor beta chains below, sequenced in a study of T cells in Graves' hyperthyroidism and ophthalmopathy. Amplification of TCR beta CDR3 regions was performed using RNA transcripts as template. The HTBI primer set drove a first-round RT-PCR of the TCR CDR3. Via MiXCR, TCRdb re-called the multiplex PCR reads, giving one row per CDR3 protein. Of hundreds of thousands of distinct CDR3 sequences in the sample, roughly 15% are singletons; the top ten hold around 13%. Sequenced: blood. These receptors were collected from a woman aged 50 to 60 with Graves' ophthalmopathy.

This clonotype was recorded at least ten times. The V call is TRBV19, the J call TRBJ1-2; 9 nucleotides align to TRBD1. The CDR3 loop spans 13 amino acids. The V segment lost 9 bases and the J segment 7 bases; nucleotides outside the gene matches: 9. Germline lookup yields CDR1 LNHDA and CDR2 SQIVND (reference sequence). The CDR3 coding sequence is TGTGCCAGCTGCCGGGACAGGGAGATTGGCTACACCTTC. Translated, it gives CASCRDREIGYTF.

The chain is built from TRBV28 and TRBJ2-2; D is unclear. Germline V gene sequence: CDR1 MDHEN, CDR2 SYDVKM. This CDR3 has 14 amino acids. The ends were cut back, 6 bases at V and 8 bases at J, with 16 bases in the middle. CDR3 sequence: CASSSTVSFGELFF. CDR3 DNA sequence: TGTGCCAGCAGCTCAACCGTATCATTTGGGGAGCTGTTTTTT.

This clonotype was counted only a few times. This rearrangement joins TRBV6-1 to TRBJ2-3; D is perhaps TRBD1 (6 bases). Germline CDR1 MNHNS, CDR2 SASEGT. Trimming shortened V by 7 bases and J by 1 base, and 15 bases separated the two germline ends. This CDR3 has 15 amino acids. The CDR3 region has the DNA TGTGCCAGCACCCAACAGGGAGCTCGCACAGATACGCAGTATTTT. Protein: CASTQQGARTDTQYF.

At least ten counts were recorded for this clonotype. DNA of the CDR3: TGTGCCAGCAGCTTCGCCGCAGGGGGCTCCTACGAGCAGTACTTC. Protein product: CASSFAAGGSYEQYF. This rearrangement joins TRBV7-9 to TRBJ2-7; 7 bases fit TRBD1. CDR3 size: 15 residues. Germline V gene lookup returns CDR1 SEHNR and CDR2 FQNEAQ (reference sequence). The V and J ends lost 3 bases and 0 bases, in that order; junction bases with no gene match: 5.

This sequence joins TRBV7-2 and TRBJ1-5, with 9 bases fitting TRBD1. There are 17 residues in the CDR3. CDR1 and CDR2 from the germline V gene are SGHTA and FQGNSA. V dropped 5 bases and J dropped 4; count of bases not matched to a gene: 12. CDR3 DNA: TGTGCCAGCAGCCCTCTAACCGGGACAGGGAGTAATCAGCCCCAGCATTTT. Translation: CASSPLTGTGSNQPQHF.

In nucleotides, the CDR3 is TGTGCCAGCAGCCAACAGGGTTCGGGCAATCAGCCCCAGCATTTT. Protein sequence: CASSQQGSGNQPQHF. The chain combines TRBV6-1 with TRBJ1-5; TRBD1 is a possible D gene (6 bases). From germline, CDR1 is MNHNS and CDR2 SASEGT. This CDR3 is 15 amino acids long. V was clipped by 6 bases and J by 2 bases, with 14 bases between them.

This clonotype was recorded at least ten times. The chain has TRBV28 and TRBJ1-2; no clear D gene. CDR1 is MDHEN and CDR2 is SYDVKM in the germline V gene. This CDR3 is 11 amino acids long. Here the CDR3 reads CGAKSNYGYTF. CDR3 in DNA: TGTGGGGCTAAGTCCAATTACGGCTACACCTTC.

This clonotype was observed many times. The V gene is TRBV3-1, the J gene TRBJ2-7; 12 nucleotides align to TRBD2. This CDR3 comprises 18 residues. Unmatched junction bases numbered 12, after V lost 4 bases and J lost 2 bases. CDR1 LGHDT and CDR2 YNNKEL come from the germline V gene (reference sequence). Here the CDR3 reads CASSPPRCASGRAYEQYF. CDR3 coding DNA: TGTGCCAGCAGCCCACCCCGTTGCGCTAGCGGGAGGGCCTACGAGCAGTACTTC.

This clonotype came up a few times. The chain carries TRBV6-2 or TRBV6-3 and TRBJ2-5, with unresolved D. In germline, CDR1 is MNHEY, CDR2 SVGEGT. V was trimmed by 0 bases and J by 5 bases, leaving 10 bases between them. This CDR3 has 14 residues. The CDR3 protein is CASSYSANGETQYF. The DNA for the CDR3 is TGTGCCAGCAGTTACTCGGCTAACGGGGAGACCCAGTACTTC.

In the case of this clonotype: A read error may produce the germline difference seen at one junction end. The rearrangement joins TRBV11-1 to TRBJ2-1, with 7 bases fitting TRBD1. The germline gives CDR1 SGHAT, CDR2 FQDESV (reference sequence). The CDR3 contains 19 residues. This chain's CDR3 is CASSQATTGQAPGWNEQFF. CDR3 in DNA: TGCGCCAGCAGCCAAGCCACAACTGGACAGGCCCCGGGGTGGAATGAGCAGTTCTTC.

The V call is TRBV20-1, the J call TRBJ1-5; 7 positions agree with TRBD1. Germline CDR1 is DFQATT and CDR2 is SNEGSKA (reference sequence). With 3 bases clipped from V and 1 base from J, the junction kept 3 bases outside the gene matches. The CDR3 consists of 14 residues. The CDR3 here is CSASSDRSNQPQHF. The DNA for the CDR3 is TGCAGTGCTAGTTCGGACAGGAGCAATCAGCCCCAGCATTTT.

The gene calls are TRBV27 and TRBJ2-1, with TRBD1 identical over 11 bases. Germline CDR1 MNHEY, CDR2 SMNVEV (reference sequence). The CDR3 extends over 16 amino acids. The trim removed 4 bases at V and 4 bases at J, leaving 6 bases unmatched. CDR3 protein: CASSSRDRGRYNEQFF. The CDR3 nucleotides read TGTGCCAGCAGTTCCCGGGACAGGGGGAGATACAATGAGCAGTTCTTC.

There are many counts of this clonotype. The rearrangement uses TRBV2 and TRBJ1-3; possibly TRBD1 for D (5 bases). The CDR3 spans 13 residues. Trimming took off 1 base at V and 4 bases at J, with 5 bases between the two ends. In germline, CDR1 is SNHLY, CDR2 FYNNEI. The CDR3 region is CASSEEGGNTIYF. The CDR3 DNA is TGTGCCAGCAGTGAAGAGGGGGGAAACACCATATATTTT.

This chain links TRBV20-1 with TRBJ2-7; TRBD2 is a possible D gene (7 bases). Germline V gene data show CDR1 as DFQATT and CDR2 as SNEGSKA (reference sequence). Deletions cut 0 bases from V and 0 bases from J, with 12 bases between. This CDR3 comprises 15 residues. The CDR3 DNA reads as TGCAGTGCTAGAGATGCAAGGGGGGGCTCCTACGAGCAGTACTTC. This sequence encodes CSARDARGGSYEQYF.

There are a few counts of this clonotype. V usage is TRBV29-1 and J usage is TRBJ2-7; 9 positions agree with TRBD2. Looked up from germline, CDR1 is SQVTM and CDR2 is ANQGSEA. Trimming took 4 bases from V and 5 from J; bases not matched to a gene: 18. The CDR3 extends over 17 amino acids. CDR3 sequence: CSVGWLAGSPGVDEQYF. The CDR3 DNA is TGCAGCGTTGGTTGGCTAGCGGGATCCCCCGGAGTCGACGAGCAGTACTTC.

The gene calls are TRBV7-2 and TRBJ2-6, with D unclear. This CDR3 has 15 amino acids. The germline V gene has CDR1 SGHTA and CDR2 FQGNSA. The germline V and J ends were trimmed by 6 bases and 0 bases, with 9 bases remaining between them. The CDR3 loop reads CASSRHPSGANVLTF. CDR3 nucleotide sequence: TGTGCCAGCAGTCGTCACCCCTCTGGGGCCAACGTCCTGACTTTC.

The table lists this clonotype with many counts. The V gene is TRBV11-3, the J gene TRBJ1-6, with D maybe TRBD1 (6 bases). V was shortened by 4 bases and J by 0 bases, with 16 bases between the two germline ends. The CDR3 spans 18 residues. Germline-derived CDR1 and CDR2 are SGHNT and YENEEA. The CDR3 here is CASSSGQGKSSYNSPLHF. For the CDR3, the DNA is TGTGCCAGCAGCTCCGGGCAGGGGAAGAGCTCCTATAATTCACCCCTCCACTTT.

In this sample, this clonotype turned up a few times. The rearrangement uses TRBV29-1 and TRBJ2-1; possibly TRBD1 for D (5 bases). Germline V gene data show CDR1 as SQVTM and CDR2 as ANQGSEA. V shed 7 bases and J shed 3 bases, with 10 bases lying between them. The CDR3 extends over 12 amino acids. The CDR3 sequence is CSGGGYYNEQFF. The CDR3 DNA is TGCAGCGGGGGCGGTTACTACAATGAGCAGTTCTTC.

This clonotype was counted a few times. The chain has TRBV6-2 or TRBV6-3 and TRBJ2-4, with a weak D call TRBD1 (5 bases). V was trimmed by 2 bases and J by 2 bases, leaving 10 bases between them. This CDR3 spans 15 amino acids. Germline CDR1 is MNHEY and CDR2 is SVGEGT. Written as DNA, the CDR3 is TGTGCCAGCAGTTACCCCTCAGGGACCAAAAACATTCAGTACTTC. As protein: CASSYPSGTKNIQYF.

This clonotype was recorded many times. The chain carries TRBV24-1 and TRBJ2-3; the match to TRBD2 covers 11 bases. Germline V gene sequence: CDR1 KGHDR, CDR2 SFDVKD. With 3 bases clipped from V and 4 bases from J, the junction kept 5 bases outside the gene matches. The length of the CDR3 is 16 residues. As DNA, the CDR3 is TGTGCCACCAGTGATCCTACTAGCGGGAGAGCAGATACGCAGTATTTT. Translating gives CATSDPTSGRADTQYF.

Many counts were recorded for this clonotype. The V gene is TRBV6-1, the J gene TRBJ1-5; no firm D call. Germline V lookup: CDR1 MNHNS, CDR2 SASEGT. Trimming stripped 6 bases from V and 3 bases from J, with 12 bases between. CDR3 length equals 14 residues. The CDR3 region is CASSNTRNNQPQHF. For the CDR3, the DNA is TGTGCCAGCAGCAACACACGAAACAATCAGCCCCAGCATTTT.